The rows below give T cell receptor beta chains drawn from one sample of a study of CD8+ T cells in alopecia areata. Some clones are missing from TCRdb's copy, which holds only in-frame ones; the method was immunoSEQ multiplex PCR. The repertoire holds some 170,000 clones, with less than 70% as singletons. The starting material was CD8+ T cells sorted from blood, obtained at week 24, from a patient treated with tofacitinib. These receptors were collected from a human donor with alopecia areata. Each CDR3 is given with its conserved first and last residue. The order of the fields is J gene, clone size, D gene, V gene, CDR3 protein, CDR3 DNA. D genes are given only for firm matches. Part of the rows lack a size; the others show once, few, many or a class for expanded clones.

TRBJ1-1 | many | . | TRBV11-2 | CASRLRALNTEAFF | TGTGCCAGCAGGTTACGGGCTTTGAACACTGAAGCTTTCTTT
TRBJ1-6 | . | TRBD1 | TRBV27 | CASSYRQGAYSYSPLHF | TGTGCCAGCAGTTACCGTCAGGGGGCCTATTCTTATTCACCCCTCCACTTT
TRBJ2-6 | . | TRBD2 | TRBV7-3 | CASSPEGGPVSGANVLTF | TGTGCCAGCAGCCCGGAGGGAGGGCCAGTTTCTGGGGCCAACGTCCTGACTTTC
TRBJ2-5 | . | . | TRBV4-3 | CASSQVRGETQYF | TGCGCCAGCAGCCAAGTACGGGGGGAGACCCAGTACTTC
TRBJ1-2 | . | . | TRBV2 | CASQGGNYGYTF | TGTGCCAGCCAAGGGGGTAACTATGGCTACACCTTC
TRBJ1-2 | . | . | TRBV29-1 | CSVEDFWAEANYGYTF | TGCAGCGTTGAAGATTTTTGGGCCGAAGCTAACTATGGCTACACCTTC
TRBJ1-5 | few | . | TRBV13 | CASSLSFGNQPQHF | TGTGCCAGCAGCTTAAGTTTCGGCAATCAGCCCCAGCATTTT
TRBJ2-7 | . | TRBD1 | TRBV6-5 | CASSYSQGAKSYEQYF | TGTGCCAGCAGTTACTCCCAGGGGGCCAAGTCCTACGAGCAGTACTTC
TRBJ1-2 | . | . | TRBV7-9 | CASSRGDQGRGYTF | TGTGCCAGCAGCCGTGGGGATCAGGGGCGCGGCTACACCTTC
TRBJ2-7 | . | . | TRBV19 | CASSPLGRGRHEQYF | TGTGCCAGTAGCCCCTTGGGCAGGGGAAGACACGAGCAGTACTTC
TRBJ1-3 | few | . | TRBV29-1 | CSGTQGGGNTIYF | TGCAGCGGGACACAGGGAGGAGGAAACACCATATATTTT
TRBJ2-3 | few | TRBD2 | TRBV30 | CAWRSGGGTDTQYF | TGTGCCTGGAGATCGGGGGGTGGCACAGATACGCAGTATTTT
TRBJ1-5 | . | . | TRBV6-5 | CASSREAGLNQPQHF | TGTGCCAGCAGTAGGGAGGCAGGACTCAATCAGCCCCAGCATTTT
TRBJ2-3 | . | . | TRBV13 | CASRSGSDTDTQYF | TGTGCCAGCAGATCTGGTTCGGACACAGATACGCAGTATTTT
TRBJ1-5 | . | . | TRBV10-3 | CAISESGTTGNQPQHF | TGTGCCATCAGTGAGTCAGGGACGACTGGCAATCAGCCCCAGCATTTT
TRBJ1-1 | . | . | TRBV30 | CAWSNQMNTEAFF | TGTGCCTGGAGTAACCAGATGAACACTGAAGCTTTCTTT
TRBJ1-5 | . | . | TRBV27 | CASSLSDSNQPQHF | TGTGCCAGCAGTTTATCGGATAGCAATCAGCCCCAGCATTTT
TRBJ2-7 | few | . | TRBV9 | CASSVGTSYEQYF | TGTGCCAGCAGCGTCGGGACTTCCTACGAGCAGTACTTC
TRBJ2-3 | . | TRBD1 | TRBV5-1 | CASSFGQGGTDTQYF | TGCGCCAGCAGCTTTGGACAGGGCGGCACAGATACGCAGTATTTT
TRBJ2-1 | . | TRBD2 | TRBV2 | CASSETSGGIGDNEQFF | TGTGCCAGCAGTGAGACGAGCGGGGGTATTGGTGACAATGAGCAGTTCTTC
TRBJ2-5 | . | TRBD1 | TRBV29-1 | CSARGQGRETQYF | TGCAGCGCCAGAGGACAGGGGAGAGAGACCCAGTACTTC
TRBJ1-5 | . | . | TRBV6-4 | CASSDQVGQPQHF | TGTGCCAGCAGTGACCAGGTGGGTCAGCCCCAGCATTTT
TRBJ1-1 | . | TRBD1 | TRBV5-6 | CASSLGTGTNTEAFF | TGTGCCAGCAGCTTGGGGACAGGGACGAACACTGAAGCTTTCTTT
TRBJ2-1 | few | . | TRBV5-6 | CASSEATHSYNEQFF | TGTGCCAGCAGCGAAGCTACACACTCCTACAATGAGCAGTTCTTC
TRBJ1-2 | few | . | TRBV27 | CASSLNAGPRFYGYTF | TGTGCCAGCAGTTTAAATGCAGGGCCCCGATTCTATGGCTACACCTTC
TRBJ2-1 | few | . | TRBV7-8 | CASSSTGDYNDSFF | TGTGCCAGCAGCTCGACAGGGGACTACAATGATTCGTTCTTC
TRBJ2-7 | . | TRBD2 | TRBV7-8 | CASSLASLSSGGIYEQYF | TGTGCCAGCAGCTTAGCGAGTCTCTCTAGCGGGGGGATCTACGAGCAGTACTTC
TRBJ1-3 | . | . | TRBV5-1 | CASSLGGASGNTIYF | TGCGCCAGCAGCTTGGGGGGAGCGTCTGGAAACACCATATATTTT
TRBJ1-1 | . | . | TRBV27 | CASGHGLTEAFF | TGTGCCAGCGGACACGGCCTGACTGAAGCTTTCTTT
TRBJ1-1 | . | . | TRBV13 | CASSLRVNTEAFF | TGTGCCAGCAGCCTAAGGGTGAACACTGAAGCTTTCTTT
TRBJ1-1 | . | . | TRBV11-2 | CASSLVPEAFF | TGTGCCAGCAGCTTGGTCCCCGAAGCTTTCTTT
TRBJ2-7 | . | TRBD1 | TRBV7-8 | CASSLASQTGAIYEQYF | TGTGCCAGCAGCTTAGCGTCGCAGACAGGGGCTATCTACGAGCAGTACTTC
TRBJ2-3 | few | TRBD2 | TRBV6-5 | CASSAGADTQYF | TGTGCCAGCAGTGCGGGGGCAGATACGCAGTATTTT
TRBJ2-6 | medium-sized | . | TRBV10-3 | CAIEEKVSGANVLTF | TGTGCCATCGAAGAAAAAGTCTCTGGGGCCAACGTCCTGACTTTC
TRBJ1-5 | . | . | TRBV4-1 | CASAEGINQPQHF | TGCGCCAGCGCTGAGGGGATTAATCAGCCCCAGCATTTT
TRBJ2-2 | few | TRBD2 | TRBV7-9 | CASSYSGGTGELFF | TGTGCCAGCAGCTATAGCGGGGGCACCGGGGAGCTGTTTTTT
TRBJ2-1 | . | . | TRBV5-6 | CASSKGSSYNEQFF | TGTGCCAGCAGTAAGGGGAGCTCCTACAATGAGCAGTTCTTC
TRBJ1-2 | . | TRBD1 | TRBV7-2 | CASSPGQGRNYGYTF | TGTGCCAGCAGCCCCGGACAGGGTCGCAACTATGGCTACACCTTC
TRBJ1-5 | . | . | TRBV29-1 | CSVKTGINQPQHF | TGCAGCGTCAAAACGGGGATTAATCAGCCCCAGCATTTT
TRBJ1-1 | . | . | TRBV27 | CASSLSTRNTEAFF | TGTGCCAGCAGTTTATCGACCAGGAACACTGAAGCTTTCTTT
TRBJ1-1 | . | . | TRBV11-2 | CASSSQGRGNTEAFF | TGTGCCAGCAGCTCACAGGGTAGGGGGAACACTGAAGCTTTCTTT
TRBJ2-7 | . | TRBD1 | TRBV7-2 | CASSTGTGDYEQYF | TGTGCCAGCAGCACCGGGACAGGGGACTACGAGCAGTACTTC
TRBJ1-2 | . | TRBD1 | TRBV13 | CASSFGTGGLGYTF | TGTGCCAGCAGCTTCGGGACAGGGGGCTTGGGCTACACCTTC
TRBJ1-5 | . | TRBD1 | TRBV7-2 | CASSRQGKGNQPQHF | TGTGCCAGCAGTAGACAGGGGAAGGGCAATCAGCCCCAGCATTTT
TRBJ2-1 | few | . | TRBV29-1 | CSVLTAASSYNEQFF | TGCAGCGTTTTAACAGCCGCCAGCTCCTACAATGAGCAGTTCTTC
TRBJ2-7 | few | TRBD1 | TRBV4-3 | CASSQGRQDRHLPYEQYF | TGCGCCAGCAGCCAAGGGAGACAGGACAGGCACCTACCCTACGAGCAGTACTTC
TRBJ2-7 | once | . | TRBV4-3 | CASSLGRGYEQYF | TGCGCCAGCAGTCTAGGACGGGGATACGAGCAGTACTTC
TRBJ2-1 | . | . | TRBV14 | CASSLLRGNNEQFF | TGTGCCAGCAGCCTTCTGCGGGGAAACAATGAGCAGTTCTTC
TRBJ2-7 | . | . | TRBV14 | CASSQESREQYF | TGTGCCAGCAGCCAAGAAAGTCGCGAGCAGTACTTC